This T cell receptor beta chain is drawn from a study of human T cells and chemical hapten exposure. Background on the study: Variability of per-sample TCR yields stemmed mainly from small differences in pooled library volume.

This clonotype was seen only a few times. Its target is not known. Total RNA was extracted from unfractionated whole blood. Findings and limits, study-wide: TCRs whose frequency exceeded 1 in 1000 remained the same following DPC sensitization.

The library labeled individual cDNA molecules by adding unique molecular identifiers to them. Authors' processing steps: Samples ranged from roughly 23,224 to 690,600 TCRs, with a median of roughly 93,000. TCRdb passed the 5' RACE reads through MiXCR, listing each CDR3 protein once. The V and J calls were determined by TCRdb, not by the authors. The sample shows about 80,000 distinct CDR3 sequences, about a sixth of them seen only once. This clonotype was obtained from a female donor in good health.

For the CDR3, the DNA is TGCAGTGCCGCGACAGGGGTCGGGGAAAAACTGTTTTTT. It codes for CSAATGVGEKLFF. This chain uses TRBV20-1 with TRBJ1-4; the match to TRBD1 covers 8 bases. Germline CDR1 DFQATT, CDR2 SNEGSKA (reference sequence). The CDR3 totals 13 residues. V trimming: 6 bases; J trimming: 8 bases; junction bases outside the gene matches: 8.